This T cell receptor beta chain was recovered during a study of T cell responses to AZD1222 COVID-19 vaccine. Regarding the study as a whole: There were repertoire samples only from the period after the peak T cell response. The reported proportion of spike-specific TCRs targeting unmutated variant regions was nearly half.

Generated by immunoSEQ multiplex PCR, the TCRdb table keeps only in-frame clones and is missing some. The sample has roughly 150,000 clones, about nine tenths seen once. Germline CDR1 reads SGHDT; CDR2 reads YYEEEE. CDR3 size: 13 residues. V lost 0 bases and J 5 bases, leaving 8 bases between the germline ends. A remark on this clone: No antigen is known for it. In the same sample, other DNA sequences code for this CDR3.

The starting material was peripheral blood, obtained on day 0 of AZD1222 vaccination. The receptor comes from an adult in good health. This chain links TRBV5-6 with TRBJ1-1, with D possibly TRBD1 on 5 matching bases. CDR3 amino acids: CASSLGRGTEAFF. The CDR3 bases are TGTGCCAGCAGCTTGGGCCGGGGGACTGAAGCTTTCTTT.